A single sample is the source of the 10 T cell receptor beta chains below, sequenced in a study of blood T cell repertoires in COVID-19. This table comes from immunoSEQ multiplex PCR, and its TCRdb copy is limited to in-frame clones, with some not included. Seen here are 350,000 to 400,000 clones, approximately 92% observed once, and the top ten hold 0.95% to 1.1%. The sample taken for sequencing was PBMCs or T cells enriched from blood (not recorded which). Receptors originate from a man aged 18 to 35 who had recovered from COVID-19.

This chain uses TRBV7-9 with TRBJ1-6; tentatively, D is TRBD1 (5 bases). CDR3 length: 16 residues. Germline assignment: CDR1 SEHNR and CDR2 FQNEAQ (reference sequence). V was trimmed by 1 base and J by 7 bases, leaving 14 bases between them. The DNA of the CDR3 is TGTGCCAGCAGCTTAGAATTAGGGGTAGGGAATTCACCCCTCCACTTT. Amino acid sequence: CASSLELGVGNSPLHF.

The chain is built from TRBV3-1 (or the pseudogene TRBV3-2) and TRBJ2-3; TRBD1 might be the D (5 bases). The V gene lost 3 bases and the J gene lost 2 bases, with 6 bases spanning the gap. Germline V CDR1 and CDR2: LGHDT, YNNKEL (reference sequence). The CDR3 contains 13 residues. The chain's CDR3 is CASSQTATDTQYF. CDR3 bases: TGTGCCAGCAGCCAGACAGCCACAGATACGCAGTATTTT.

The gene calls are TRBV3-1 (or the pseudogene TRBV3-2) and TRBJ1-1; D gene unclear. The CDR3 extends over 15 amino acids. Looked up from germline, CDR1 is LGHDT and CDR2 is YNNKEL (reference sequence). Trimming pared 0 bases from V and 1 base from J, leaving 9 bases between. CDR3 amino acids: CASSQDMVRNTEAFF. DNA for the CDR3: TGTGCCAGCAGCCAAGATATGGTTAGGAACACTGAAGCTTTCTTT.

The gene calls are TRBV5-1 and TRBJ1-2, with D maybe TRBD1 (6 bases). Germline V lookup: CDR1 SGHRS, CDR2 YFSETQ. The CDR3 totals 16 residues. V lost 2 bases to trimming and J lost 0 bases, with 14 bases between them. The CDR3 DNA follows: TGCGCCAGCAGCTTAGGACAGACCAGTGCTAACTATGGCTACACCTTC. Its translation: CASSLGQTSANYGYTF. Full variable domain (remainder filled in from reference TRBV5-1 and TRBJ1-2): KAGVTQTPRYLIKTRGQQVTLSCSPISGHRSVSWYQQTPGQGLQFLFEYFSETQRNKGNFPGRFSGRQFSNSRSEMNVSTLELGDSALYLCASSLGQTSANYGYTFGSGTRLTVV.

This chain uses TRBV11-3 with TRBJ2-7; no reliable D call. The V and J ends lost 0 bases and 0 bases respectively, with 6 bases between them. This CDR3 has 14 amino acids. Germline-derived CDR1 and CDR2 are SGHNT and YENEEA. The CDR3 is CASSLDRFSYEQYF. In DNA, the CDR3 is TGTGCCAGCAGCTTAGATCGGTTCTCCTACGAGCAGTACTTC.

In its sample, this clone was seen once. The V gene is TRBV9, the J gene TRBJ1-5, with D tentatively TRBD1 (5 bases). This CDR3 has 15 amino acids. The V gene lost 3 bases and the J gene lost 0 bases, with 10 bases spanning the gap. Germline V gene data show CDR1 as SGDLS and CDR2 as YYNGEE. The CDR3 coding sequence is TGTGCCAGCAGCGCCGACGGGGGTAGCAATCAGCCCCAGCATTTT. This encodes CASSADGGSNQPQHF.

A word on this clone: The sample contains more than one DNA sequence encoding this CDR3. This chain links TRBV5-1 with TRBJ1-5, with D hard to call. Per germline, CDR1 SGHRS and CDR2 YFSETQ. The CDR3 runs 13 residues. V was shortened by 1 base and J by 2 bases, with 4 bases between the two germline ends. The CDR3 here is CASSLQGNQPQHF. CDR3 DNA: TGCGCCAGCAGCTTGCAGGGCAATCAGCCCCAGCATTTT.

V usage is TRBV19 and J usage is TRBJ2-7; D gene uncertain. V was cut by 6 bases and J by 3 bases, with 12 bases left in between. Germline V gives CDR1 LNHDA, CDR2 SQIVND (reference sequence). This CDR3 spans 13 amino acids. CDR3 sequence (DNA): TGTGCCAGTAGGTGGCAGGTTTACTACGAGCAGTACTTC. It yields the protein CASRWQVYYEQYF.

The V and J genes are TRBV7-2 and TRBJ2-5; TRBD1 might be the D (6 bases). The V end lost 5 bases, the J end lost 2 bases, and 15 bases lay between the germline ends. The germline CDR1 and CDR2 sequences are SGHTA and FQGNSA. The CDR3 runs to 15 residues. Here the CDR3 DNA reads TGTGCCAGCAGCCCCTCCGGGACATATCAAGAGACCCAGTACTTC. Its translation: CASSPSGTYQETQYF.

V gene TRBV5-5 combines with J gene TRBJ2-5; 10 bases match TRBD2. After removal of 10 bases from V and 5 bases from J, the junction contained 11 bases not matched to a gene. The CDR3 length is 14 residues. Germline loops: CDR1 SGHKS, CDR2 YYEKEE (reference sequence). The CDR3 here is CAREQRGGMETQYF. CDR3 DNA sequence: TGTGCCCGCGAGCAGCGGGGGGGGATGGAGACCCAGTACTTC. Variable domain in full (rest from reference TRBV5-5 and TRBJ2-5): DAGVTQSPTHLIKTRGQQVTLRCSPISGHKSVSWYQQVLGQGPQFIFQYYEKEERGRGNFPDRFSARQFPNYSSELNVNALLLGDSALYLCAREQRGGMETQYFGPGTRLLVL.